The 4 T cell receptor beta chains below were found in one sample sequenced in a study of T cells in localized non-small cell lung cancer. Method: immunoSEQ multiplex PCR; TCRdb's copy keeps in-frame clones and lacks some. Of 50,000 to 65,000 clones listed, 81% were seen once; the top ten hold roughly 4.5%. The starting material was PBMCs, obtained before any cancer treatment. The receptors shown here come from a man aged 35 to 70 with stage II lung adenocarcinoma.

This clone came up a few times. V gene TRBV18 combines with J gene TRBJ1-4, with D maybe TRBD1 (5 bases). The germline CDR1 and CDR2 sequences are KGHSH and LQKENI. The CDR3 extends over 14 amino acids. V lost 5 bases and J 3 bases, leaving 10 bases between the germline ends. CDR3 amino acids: CASSSQGANEKLFF. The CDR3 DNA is TGTGCCAGCTCATCTCAGGGAGCTAATGAAAAACTGTTTTTT.

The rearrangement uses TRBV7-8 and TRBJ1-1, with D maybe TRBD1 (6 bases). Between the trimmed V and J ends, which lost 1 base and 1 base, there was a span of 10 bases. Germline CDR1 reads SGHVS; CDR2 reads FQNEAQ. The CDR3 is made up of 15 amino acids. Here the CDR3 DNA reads TGTGCCAGCAGCTTAGTAGCGACAGGGAACACTGAAGCTTTCTTT. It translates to CASSLVATGNTEAFF.

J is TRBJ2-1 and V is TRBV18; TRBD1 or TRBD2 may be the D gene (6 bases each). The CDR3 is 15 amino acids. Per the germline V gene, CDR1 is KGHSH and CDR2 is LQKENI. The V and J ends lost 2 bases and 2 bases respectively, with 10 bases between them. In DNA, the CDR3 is TGTGCCAGCTCACCAGGAGGGGGGACCTACAATGAGCAGTTCTTC. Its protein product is CASSPGGGTYNEQFF.

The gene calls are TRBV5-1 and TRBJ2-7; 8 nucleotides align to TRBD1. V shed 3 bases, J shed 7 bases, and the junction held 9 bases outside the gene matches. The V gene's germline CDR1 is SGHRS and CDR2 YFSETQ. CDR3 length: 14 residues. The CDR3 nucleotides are TGCGCCAGCAGCTACCGACAGGGGTGGGGAGAGCAGTACTTC. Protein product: CASSYRQGWGEQYF.